This T cell receptor (beta chain) was captured in a study of blood T cell repertoires in COVID-19. Profiled with immunoSEQ multiplex PCR; TCRdb holds only in-frame clones, not every one. Of roughly 200,000 clones listed, approximately 78% are singletons. Germline CDR1 KGHSH, CDR2 LQKENI. This CDR3 has 14 amino acids. The J segment lost 7 bases and the V segment lost 3 bases, leaving 8 bases of the junction unmatched. The source of this sequence is a woman older than 75 with COVID-19, enrolled during active disease. Input material: peripheral blood. This chain connects TRBV18 to TRBJ2-5; 7 bases are a match to TRBD2. The CDR3: CASSPYAGEGTQYF. The CDR3 nucleotides read TGTGCCAGCTCACCCTATGCGGGAGAGGGGACCCAGTACTTC.